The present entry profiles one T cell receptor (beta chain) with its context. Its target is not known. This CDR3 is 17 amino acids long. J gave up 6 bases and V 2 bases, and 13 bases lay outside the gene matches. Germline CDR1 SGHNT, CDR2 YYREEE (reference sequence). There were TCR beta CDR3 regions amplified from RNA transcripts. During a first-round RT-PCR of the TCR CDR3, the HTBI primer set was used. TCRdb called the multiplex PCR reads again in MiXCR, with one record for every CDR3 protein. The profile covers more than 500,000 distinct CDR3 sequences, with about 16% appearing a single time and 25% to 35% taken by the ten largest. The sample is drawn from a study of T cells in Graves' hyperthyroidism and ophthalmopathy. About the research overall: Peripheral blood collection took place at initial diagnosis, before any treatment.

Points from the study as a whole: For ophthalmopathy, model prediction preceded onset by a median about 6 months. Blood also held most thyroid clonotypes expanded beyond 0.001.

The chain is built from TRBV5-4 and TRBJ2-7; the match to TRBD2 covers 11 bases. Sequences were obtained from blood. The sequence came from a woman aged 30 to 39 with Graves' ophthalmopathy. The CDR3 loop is CASSFPELAGASREQYF. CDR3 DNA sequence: TGTGCCAGCAGCTTTCCTGAACTAGCGGGAGCCTCGCGCGAGCAGTACTTC. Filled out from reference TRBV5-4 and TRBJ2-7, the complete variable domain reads ETGVTQSPTHLIKTRGQQVTLRCSSQSGHNTVSWYQQALGQGPQFIFQYYREEENGRGNFPPRFSGLQFPNYSSELNVNALELDDSALYLCASSFPELAGASREQYFGPGTRLTVT.